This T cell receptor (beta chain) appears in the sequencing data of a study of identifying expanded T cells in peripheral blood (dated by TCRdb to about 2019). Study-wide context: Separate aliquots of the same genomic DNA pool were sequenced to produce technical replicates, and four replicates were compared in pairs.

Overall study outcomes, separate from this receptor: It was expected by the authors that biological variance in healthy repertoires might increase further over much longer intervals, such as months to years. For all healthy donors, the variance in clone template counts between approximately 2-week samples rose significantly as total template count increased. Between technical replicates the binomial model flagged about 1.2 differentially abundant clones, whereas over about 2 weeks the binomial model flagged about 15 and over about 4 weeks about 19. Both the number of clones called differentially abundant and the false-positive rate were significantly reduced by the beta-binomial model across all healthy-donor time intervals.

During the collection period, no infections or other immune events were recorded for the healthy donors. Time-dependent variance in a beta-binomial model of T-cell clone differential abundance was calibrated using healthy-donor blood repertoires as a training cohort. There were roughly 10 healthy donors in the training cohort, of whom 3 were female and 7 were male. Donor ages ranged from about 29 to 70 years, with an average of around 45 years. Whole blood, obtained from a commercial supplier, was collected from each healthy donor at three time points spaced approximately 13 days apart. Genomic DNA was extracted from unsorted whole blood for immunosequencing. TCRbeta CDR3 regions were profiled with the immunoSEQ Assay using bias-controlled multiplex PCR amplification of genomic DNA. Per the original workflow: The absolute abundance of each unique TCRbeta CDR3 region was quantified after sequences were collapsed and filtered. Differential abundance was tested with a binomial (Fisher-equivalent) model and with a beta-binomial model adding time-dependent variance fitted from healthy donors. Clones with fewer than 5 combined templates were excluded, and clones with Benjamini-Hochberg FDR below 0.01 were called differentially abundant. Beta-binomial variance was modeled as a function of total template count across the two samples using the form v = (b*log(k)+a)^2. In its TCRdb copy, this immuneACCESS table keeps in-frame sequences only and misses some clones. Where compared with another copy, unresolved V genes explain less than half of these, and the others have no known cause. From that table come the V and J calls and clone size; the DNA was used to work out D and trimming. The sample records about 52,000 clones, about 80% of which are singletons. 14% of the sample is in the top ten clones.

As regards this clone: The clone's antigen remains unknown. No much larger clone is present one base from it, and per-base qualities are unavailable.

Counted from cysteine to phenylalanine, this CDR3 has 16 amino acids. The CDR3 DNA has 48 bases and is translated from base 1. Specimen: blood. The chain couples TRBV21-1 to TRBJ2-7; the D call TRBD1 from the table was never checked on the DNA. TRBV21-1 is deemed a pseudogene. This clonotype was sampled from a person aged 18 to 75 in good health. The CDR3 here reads CASSGTTGGSSYEQYF. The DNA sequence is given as TGTGCCAGCAGCGGAACGACAGGGGGTAGCTCCTACGAGCAGTACTTC.